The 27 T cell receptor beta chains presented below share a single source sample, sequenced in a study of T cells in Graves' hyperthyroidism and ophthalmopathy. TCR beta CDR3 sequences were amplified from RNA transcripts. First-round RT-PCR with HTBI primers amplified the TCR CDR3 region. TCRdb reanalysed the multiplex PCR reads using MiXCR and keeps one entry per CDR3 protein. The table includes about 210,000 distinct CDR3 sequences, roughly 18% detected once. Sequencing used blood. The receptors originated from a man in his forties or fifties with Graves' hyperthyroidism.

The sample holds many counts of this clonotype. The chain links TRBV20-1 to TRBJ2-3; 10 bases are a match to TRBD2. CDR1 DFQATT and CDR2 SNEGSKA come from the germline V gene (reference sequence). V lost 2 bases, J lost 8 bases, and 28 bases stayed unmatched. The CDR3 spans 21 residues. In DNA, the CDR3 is TGCAGTGCTAGAACCCGGAGGGAAGGGCTAGCGGGAGATAGACCGGCTATTACGCAGTATTTT. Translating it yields CSARTRREGLAGDRPAITQYF.

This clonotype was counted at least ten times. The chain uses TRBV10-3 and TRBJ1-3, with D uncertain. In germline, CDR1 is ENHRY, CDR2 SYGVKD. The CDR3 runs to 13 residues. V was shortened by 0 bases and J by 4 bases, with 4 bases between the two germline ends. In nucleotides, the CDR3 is TGTGCCATCAGTGAGTCAGGAGGAAACACCATATATTTT. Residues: CAISESGGNTIYF.

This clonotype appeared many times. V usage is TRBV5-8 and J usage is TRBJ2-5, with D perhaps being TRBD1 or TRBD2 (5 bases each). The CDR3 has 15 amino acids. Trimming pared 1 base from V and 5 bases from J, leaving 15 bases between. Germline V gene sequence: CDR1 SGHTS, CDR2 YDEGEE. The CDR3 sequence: CASSLPQGSGETQYF. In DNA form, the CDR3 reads TGTGCCAGCAGCTTGCCCCAGGGTTCGGGGGAGACCCAGTACTTC.

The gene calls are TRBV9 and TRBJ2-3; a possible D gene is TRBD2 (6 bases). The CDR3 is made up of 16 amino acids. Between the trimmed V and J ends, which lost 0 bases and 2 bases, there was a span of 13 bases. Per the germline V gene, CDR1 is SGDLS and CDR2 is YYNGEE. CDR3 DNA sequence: TGTGCCAGCAGCGTAGGATTGGGACTGCTCACAGATACGCAGTATTTT. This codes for CASSVGLGLLTDTQYF.

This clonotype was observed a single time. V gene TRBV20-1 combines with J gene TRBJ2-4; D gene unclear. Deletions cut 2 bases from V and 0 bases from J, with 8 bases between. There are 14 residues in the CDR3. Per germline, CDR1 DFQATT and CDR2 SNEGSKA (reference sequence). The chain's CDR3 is CSARMGLAKNIQYF. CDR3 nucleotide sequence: TGCAGTGCTAGAATGGGGTTAGCCAAAAACATTCAGTACTTC.

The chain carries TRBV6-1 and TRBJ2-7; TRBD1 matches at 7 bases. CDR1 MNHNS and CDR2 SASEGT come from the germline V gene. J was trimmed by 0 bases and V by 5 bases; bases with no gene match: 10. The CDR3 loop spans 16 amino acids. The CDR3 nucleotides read TGTGCCAGCAGTAAACGACAGGGCCCGTCCTCCTACGAGCAGTACTTC. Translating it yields CASSKRQGPSSYEQYF.

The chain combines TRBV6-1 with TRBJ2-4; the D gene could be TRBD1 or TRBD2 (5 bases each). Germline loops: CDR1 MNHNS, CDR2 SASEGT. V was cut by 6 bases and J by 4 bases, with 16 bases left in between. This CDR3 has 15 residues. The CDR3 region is CASSANRDLKNIQYF. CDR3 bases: TGTGCCAGCAGCGCTAACCGGGACCTAAAAAACATTCAGTACTTC.

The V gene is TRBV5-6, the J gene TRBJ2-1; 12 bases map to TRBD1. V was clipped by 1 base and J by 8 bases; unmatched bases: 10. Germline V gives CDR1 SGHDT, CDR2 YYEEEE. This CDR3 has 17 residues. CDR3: CASSLTTGTGGRDEQFF. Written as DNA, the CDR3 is TGTGCCAGCAGCTTGACCACCGGGACAGGGGGCCGTGATGAGCAGTTCTTC.

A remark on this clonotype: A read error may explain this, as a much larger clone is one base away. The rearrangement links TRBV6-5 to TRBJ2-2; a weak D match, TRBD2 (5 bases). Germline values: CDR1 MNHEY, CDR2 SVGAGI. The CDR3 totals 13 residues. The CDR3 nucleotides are TGTGCCAGCAGTTACTCGCCCACCGGGGAGCTGTCTTTT. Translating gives CASSYSPTGELSF.

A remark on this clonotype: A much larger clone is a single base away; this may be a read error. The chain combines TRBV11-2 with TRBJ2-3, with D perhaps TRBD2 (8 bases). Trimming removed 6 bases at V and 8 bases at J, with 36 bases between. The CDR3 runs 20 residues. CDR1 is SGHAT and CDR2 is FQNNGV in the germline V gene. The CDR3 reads CASRPQGRRSGGPSGGTQYF. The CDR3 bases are TGTGCCAGCAGACCACAGGGGCGAAGGTCGGGAGGGCCATCGGGAGGTACGCAGTATTTT. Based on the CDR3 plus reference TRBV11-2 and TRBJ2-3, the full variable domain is EAGVAQSPRYKIIEKRQSVAFWCNPISGHATLYWYQQILGQGPKLLIQFQNNGVVDDSQLPKDRFSAERLKGVDSTLKIQPAKLEDSAVYLCASRPQGRRSGGPSGGTQYFGPGTRLTVL.

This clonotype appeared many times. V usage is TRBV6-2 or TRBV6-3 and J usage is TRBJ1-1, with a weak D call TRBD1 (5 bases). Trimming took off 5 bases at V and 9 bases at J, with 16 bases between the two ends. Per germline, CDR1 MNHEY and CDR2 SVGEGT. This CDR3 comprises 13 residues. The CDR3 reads CASSGGVAPKAFF. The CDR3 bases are TGTGCCAGCAGTGGAGGGGTAGCCCCGAAAGCTTTCTTT.

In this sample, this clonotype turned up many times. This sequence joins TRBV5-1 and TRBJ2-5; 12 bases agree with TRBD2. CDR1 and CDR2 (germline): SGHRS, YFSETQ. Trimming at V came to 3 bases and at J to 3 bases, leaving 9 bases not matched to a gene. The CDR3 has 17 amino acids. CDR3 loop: CASSSGTSGLWEETQYF. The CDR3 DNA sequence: TGCGCCAGCAGCTCCGGGACTAGCGGGCTGTGGGAAGAGACCCAGTACTTC. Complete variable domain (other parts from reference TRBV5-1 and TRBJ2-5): KAGVTQTPRYLIKTRGQQVTLSCSPISGHRSVSWYQQTPGQGLQFLFEYFSETQRNKGNFPGRFSGRQFSNSRSEMNVSTLELGDSALYLCASSSGTSGLWEETQYFGPGTRLLVL.

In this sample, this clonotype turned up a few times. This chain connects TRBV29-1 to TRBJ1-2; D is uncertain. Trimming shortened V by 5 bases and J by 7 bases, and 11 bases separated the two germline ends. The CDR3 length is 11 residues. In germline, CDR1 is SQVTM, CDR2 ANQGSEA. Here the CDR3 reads CSVIVTAGYTF. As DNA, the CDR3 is TGCAGCGTTATCGTGACGGCTGGCTACACCTTC.

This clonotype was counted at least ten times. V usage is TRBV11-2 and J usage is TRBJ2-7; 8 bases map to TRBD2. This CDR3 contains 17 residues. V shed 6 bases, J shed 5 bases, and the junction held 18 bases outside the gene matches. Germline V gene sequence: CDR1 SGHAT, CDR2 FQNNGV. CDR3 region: CASRPLGSGRYGNEQYF. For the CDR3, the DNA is TGTGCCAGCAGACCGCTTGGGAGCGGGAGATATGGAAACGAGCAGTACTTC.

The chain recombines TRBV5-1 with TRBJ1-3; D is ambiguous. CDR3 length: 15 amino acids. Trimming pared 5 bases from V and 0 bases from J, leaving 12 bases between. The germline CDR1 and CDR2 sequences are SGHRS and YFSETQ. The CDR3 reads CASRPPGSSGNTIYF. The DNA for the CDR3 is TGCGCCAGCAGGCCGCCGGGGAGCTCTGGAAACACCATATATTTT.

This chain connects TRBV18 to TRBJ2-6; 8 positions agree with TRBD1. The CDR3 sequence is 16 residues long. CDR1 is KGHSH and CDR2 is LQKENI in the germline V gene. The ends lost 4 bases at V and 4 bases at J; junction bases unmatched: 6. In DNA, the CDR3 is TGTGCCAGCTCACAGGACAGGGTATCCGGGGCCAACGTCCTGACTTTC. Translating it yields CASSQDRVSGANVLTF.

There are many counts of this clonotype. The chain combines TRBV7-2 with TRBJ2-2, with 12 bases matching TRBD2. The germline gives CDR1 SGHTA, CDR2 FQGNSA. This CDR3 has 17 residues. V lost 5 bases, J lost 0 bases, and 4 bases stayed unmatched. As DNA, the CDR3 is TGTGCCAGCAGCGTCGGGACTAGCGGGCCGAACACCGGGGAGCTGTTTTTT. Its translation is CASSVGTSGPNTGELFF.

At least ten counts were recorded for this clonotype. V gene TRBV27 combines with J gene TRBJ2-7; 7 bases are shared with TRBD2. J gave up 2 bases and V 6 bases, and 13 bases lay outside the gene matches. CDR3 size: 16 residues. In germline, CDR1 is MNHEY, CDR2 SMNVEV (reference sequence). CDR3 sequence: CASSPISGLHTYEQYF. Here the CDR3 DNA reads TGTGCCAGCAGCCCGATTTCGGGACTACATACCTACGAGCAGTACTTC.

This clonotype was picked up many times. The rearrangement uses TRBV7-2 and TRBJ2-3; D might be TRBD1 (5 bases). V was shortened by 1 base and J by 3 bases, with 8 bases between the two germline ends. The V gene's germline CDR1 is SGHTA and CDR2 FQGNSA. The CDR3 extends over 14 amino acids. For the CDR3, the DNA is TGTGCCAGCAGCTTAGACAGGTGGACAGATACGCAGTATTTT. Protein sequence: CASSLDRWTDTQYF.

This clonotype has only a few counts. CDR3 region: CASSPRVRETQYF. CDR3 in DNA: TGTGCCAGCAGCCCCAGGGTCCGGGAGACCCAGTACTTC. This chain links TRBV7-2 with TRBJ2-5; possible D gene TRBD1, 5 bases. This CDR3 is 13 amino acids long. Germline CDR1 is SGHTA and CDR2 is FQGNSA. V was clipped by 5 bases and J by 5 bases, with 12 bases between them.

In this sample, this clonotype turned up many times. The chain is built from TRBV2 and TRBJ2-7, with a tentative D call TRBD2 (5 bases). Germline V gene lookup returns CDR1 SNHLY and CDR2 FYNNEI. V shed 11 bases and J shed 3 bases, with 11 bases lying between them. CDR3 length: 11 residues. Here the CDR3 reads CAGGNNYEQYF. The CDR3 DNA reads TGTGCCGGAGGAAATAACTACGAGCAGTACTTC.

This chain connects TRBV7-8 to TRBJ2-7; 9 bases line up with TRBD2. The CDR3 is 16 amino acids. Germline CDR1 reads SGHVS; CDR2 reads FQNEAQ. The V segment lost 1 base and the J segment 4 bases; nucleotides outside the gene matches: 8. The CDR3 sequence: CASSLGLGSGGYEQYF. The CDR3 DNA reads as TGTGCCAGCAGCTTAGGCTTAGGTAGCGGGGGATACGAGCAGTACTTC.

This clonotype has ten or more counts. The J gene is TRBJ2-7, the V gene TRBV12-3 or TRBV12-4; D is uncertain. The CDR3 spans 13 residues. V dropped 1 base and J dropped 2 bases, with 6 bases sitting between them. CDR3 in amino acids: CASSLESPYEQYF. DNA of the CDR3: TGTGCCAGCAGTTTAGAGTCACCCTACGAGCAGTACTTC.

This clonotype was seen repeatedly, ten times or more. DNA of the CDR3: TGCAGCGTTGTAGGGGGAGATCAAGAGACCCAGTACTTC. Translating gives CSVVGGDQETQYF. J is TRBJ2-5 and V is TRBV29-1, with D maybe TRBD1 (6 bases). Germline lookup yields CDR1 SQVTM and CDR2 ANQGSEA. The CDR3 spans 13 residues. Trimming pared 4 bases from V and 2 bases from J, leaving 11 bases between.

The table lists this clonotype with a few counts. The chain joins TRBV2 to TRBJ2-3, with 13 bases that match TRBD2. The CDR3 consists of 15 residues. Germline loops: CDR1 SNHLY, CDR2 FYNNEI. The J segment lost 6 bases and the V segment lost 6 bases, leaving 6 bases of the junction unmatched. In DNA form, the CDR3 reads TGTGCCAGCAGGCCCACTAGCGGGAGGGGCGATACGCAGTATTTT. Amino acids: CASRPTSGRGDTQYF.

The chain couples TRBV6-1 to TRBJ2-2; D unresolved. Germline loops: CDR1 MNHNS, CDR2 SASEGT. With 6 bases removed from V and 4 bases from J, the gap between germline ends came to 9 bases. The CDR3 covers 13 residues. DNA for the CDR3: TGTGCCAGCAGAAGCGTGGTCACCGGGGAGCTGTTTTTT. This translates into CASRSVVTGELFF.

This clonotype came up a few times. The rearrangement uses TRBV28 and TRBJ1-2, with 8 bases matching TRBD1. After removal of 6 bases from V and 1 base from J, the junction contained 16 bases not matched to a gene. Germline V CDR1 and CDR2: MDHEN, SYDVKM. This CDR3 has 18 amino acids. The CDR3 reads CASSSRGQGASVNYGYTF. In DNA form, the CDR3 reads TGTGCCAGCAGCTCGCGAGGTCAGGGGGCGTCGGTTAACTATGGCTACACCTTC.